Below, 17 T cell receptor beta chains from the same sample are listed, as sequenced in a study of early T cells in non-severe SARS-CoV-2 infection. TCRdb used MiXCR to reprocess the 5' RACE reads, holding one entry per CDR3 protein. The sample contains 99,000 or so distinct CDR3 sequences, about 15% of which appear only once. The sample consisted of whole blood. The receptors were sampled from an adult who was a healthcare worker with PCR-confirmed SARS-CoV-2 infection or an uninfected control (not recorded which).

The sample holds a few counts of this clonotype. The J gene is TRBJ2-7, the V gene TRBV7-2, with D hard to call. Germline V lookup: CDR1 SGHTA, CDR2 FQGNSA. This CDR3 region has 15 residues. Trimming left V 3 bases short and J 0 bases short, with 12 bases between. CDR3 region: CASSFSGESSYEQYF. As DNA, the CDR3 is TGTGCCAGCAGCTTTTCCGGCGAGAGCTCCTACGAGCAGTACTTC.

Concerning this clonotype: No DNA is shown, since the ends of the CDR3 on it are uncertain; the CDR3 is the one TCRdb lists. The chain carries TRBV4-3 and TRBJ2-7. Germline CDR1 and CDR2: LGHNA and YSLEER. The CDR3 extends over 14 residues, inclusive of both ends. The CDR3 region is CASSQVGSGSVLFF.

V is TRBV6-6 and J is TRBJ2-7; D not resolved. Per germline, CDR1 MNHNY and CDR2 SVGAGI (reference sequence). With 0 bases removed from V and 4 bases from J, the gap between germline ends came to 13 bases. The CDR3 extends over 15 amino acids. The CDR3 DNA is TGTGCCAGCAGTTACTCGAACACCGAACTTTACGAGCAGTACTTC. Protein product: CASSYSNTELYEQYF.

This clonotype appeared a few times. The chain uses TRBV11-2 and TRBJ2-3; D tentatively reads TRBD1 or TRBD2 (5 bases each). Germline V lookup: CDR1 SGHAT, CDR2 FQNNGV. Trimming stripped 3 bases from V and 0 bases from J, with 10 bases between. The CDR3 covers 15 residues. This CDR3 is CASSLRGPSTDTQYF. The CDR3 coding sequence is TGTGCCAGCAGCTTGAGGGGACCTAGCACAGATACGCAGTATTTT.

The rearrangement joins TRBV7-9 to TRBJ1-6; D might be TRBD1 (5 bases). The germline CDR1 and CDR2 sequences are SEHNR and FQNEAQ (reference sequence). Trimming removed 5 bases at V and 5 bases at J, with 19 bases between. The CDR3 runs to 17 residues. The CDR3 nucleotides read TGTGCCAGCAGCCCTTACCCCCGGGGCCTCCATAATTCACCCCTCCACTTT. This encodes CASSPYPRGLHNSPLHF.

This clonotype was observed at least ten times. The chain is built from TRBV7-6 and TRBJ2-5, with D perhaps matching TRBD2 (6 bases). Between the trimmed V and J ends, which lost 4 bases and 5 bases, there was a span of 17 bases. The CDR3 is 15 amino acids. From germline, CDR1 is SGHVS and CDR2 FNYEAQ. CDR3 DNA sequence: TGTGCCAGCAGCTCCATGGTCGGGGGAGCGGAGACCCAGTACTTC. Encoded protein: CASSSMVGGAETQYF.

This clonotype appeared many times. The V gene is TRBV12-3 or TRBV12-4, the J gene TRBJ2-1, with unresolved D. The germline V and J ends were trimmed by 6 bases and 2 bases, with 5 bases remaining between them. This CDR3 contains 12 residues. CDR3 DNA sequence: TGTGCCAGCAGAGCGACCTACAATGAGCAGTTCTTC. It codes for CASRATYNEQFF.

The chain couples TRBV15 to TRBJ2-5; 7 bases match TRBD1. V lost 5 bases, J lost 3 bases, and 3 bases stayed unmatched. From germline, CDR1 is LNHNV and CDR2 YYDKDF (reference sequence). This CDR3 spans 13 amino acids. CDR3 region: CATSRDSKETQYF. CDR3 nucleotide sequence: TGTGCCACCAGCCGGGACAGTAAAGAGACCCAGTACTTC.

This clonotype was recorded a few times. The genes are TRBV29-1 and TRBJ1-1, with 8 bases that match TRBD1. Trimming cost V 6 bases and J 5 bases; bases outside gene matches: 8. CDR3 length: 13 residues. The germline gives CDR1 SQVTM, CDR2 ANQGSEA. CDR3 residues: CSVVRGRETEAFF. The CDR3 DNA follows: TGCAGCGTGGTCAGGGGGCGGGAGACTGAAGCTTTCTTT. The full variable domain, with the rest looked up from reference TRBV29-1 and TRBJ1-1, is SAVISQKPSRDICQRGTSLTIQCQVDSQVTMMFWYRQQPGQSLTLIATANQGSEATYESGFVIDKFPISRPNLTFSTLTVSNMSPEDSSIYLCSVVRGRETEAFFGQGTRLTVV.

V gene TRBV5-1 combines with J gene TRBJ2-7; D tentatively fits TRBD1 or TRBD2 (6 bases each). This CDR3 comprises 14 residues. Germline V gene lookup returns CDR1 SGHRS and CDR2 YFSETQ. V dropped 2 bases and J dropped 2 bases, with 11 bases sitting between them. The CDR3 here is CASSFQGRPYEQYF. The CDR3, as DNA: TGCGCCAGCAGCTTTCAGGGGAGGCCCTACGAGCAGTACTTC.

The chain couples TRBV5-1 to TRBJ2-1; a weak D match, TRBD2 (5 bases). Germline V gives CDR1 SGHRS, CDR2 YFSETQ. The V end lost 5 bases, the J end lost 2 bases, and 11 bases lay between the germline ends. The CDR3 is 14 amino acids. CDR3 sequence (DNA): TGCGCCAGCAGTGCTACGGGGACCTACAATGAGCAGTTCTTC. This sequence encodes CASSATGTYNEQFF.

This clonotype occurred a few times. The gene calls are TRBV12-3 or TRBV12-4 and TRBJ1-5; a possible D gene is TRBD1 (5 bases). The CDR3 extends over 16 amino acids. Trimming removed 4 bases from V and 4 bases from J, with 17 bases in between. The CDR3, as DNA: TGTGCCAGCAGTTCCCTTTGGGACGGAAAGAATCAGCCCCAGCATTTT. Its translation: CASSSLWDGKNQPQHF.

The V gene is TRBV20-1, the J gene TRBJ1-5; unclear D gene. Trimming pared 2 bases from V and 13 bases from J, leaving 15 bases between. Germline-derived CDR1 and CDR2 are DFQATT and SNEGSKA (reference sequence). The CDR3 has 12 amino acids. The CDR3 sequence is CSARHGGPEQHF. In DNA, the CDR3 is TGCAGTGCTAGACATGGAGGCCCCGAACAGCATTTT.

This clonotype has a count of ten or more. V gene TRBV6-2 or TRBV6-3 combines with J gene TRBJ2-5; possible D gene TRBD2, 7 bases. Germline lookup yields CDR1 MNHEY and CDR2 SVGEGT. The CDR3 consists of 13 residues. V gave up 5 bases and J gave up 6 bases, with 13 bases separating them. CDR3 sequence (DNA): TGTGCCAGCAGTCGAGGGGGGGCGAAGACCCAGTACTTC. As protein: CASSRGGAKTQYF.

The CDR3 loop reads CSARDQGGSRNEKLFF. The CDR3 DNA sequence: TGCAGTGCTAGAGATCAAGGGGGCAGCCGTAATGAAAAACTGTTTTTT. The V gene is TRBV20-1, the J gene TRBJ1-4, with 7 bases identical to TRBD1. The CDR3 has 16 residues. With 0 bases clipped from V and 4 bases from J, the junction kept 8 bases outside the gene matches. From germline, CDR1 is DFQATT and CDR2 SNEGSKA (reference sequence).

In its sample, this clonotype was seen a few times. The chain is built from TRBV12-3 or TRBV12-4 and TRBJ2-1; 9 positions match TRBD2. The junction had 3 bases not matched to a gene; V was cut back by 1 base and J by 2 bases. The CDR3 is 16 amino acids. In DNA, the CDR3 is TGTGCCAGCAGTTTAGATCTAGCGGGGACCTACAATGAGCAGTTCTTC. This sequence encodes CASSLDLAGTYNEQFF.

This clonotype was counted a few times. The gene calls are TRBV20-1 and TRBJ1-6; D is ambiguous. The CDR3 totals 14 residues. Trimming took 2 bases from V and 0 from J, leaving 5 bases between them. In germline, CDR1 is DFQATT, CDR2 SNEGSKA (reference sequence). The CDR3, as DNA: TGCAGTGCTAGAACCAGCTCCTATAATTCACCCCTCCACTTT. This gives the protein CSARTSSYNSPLHF.